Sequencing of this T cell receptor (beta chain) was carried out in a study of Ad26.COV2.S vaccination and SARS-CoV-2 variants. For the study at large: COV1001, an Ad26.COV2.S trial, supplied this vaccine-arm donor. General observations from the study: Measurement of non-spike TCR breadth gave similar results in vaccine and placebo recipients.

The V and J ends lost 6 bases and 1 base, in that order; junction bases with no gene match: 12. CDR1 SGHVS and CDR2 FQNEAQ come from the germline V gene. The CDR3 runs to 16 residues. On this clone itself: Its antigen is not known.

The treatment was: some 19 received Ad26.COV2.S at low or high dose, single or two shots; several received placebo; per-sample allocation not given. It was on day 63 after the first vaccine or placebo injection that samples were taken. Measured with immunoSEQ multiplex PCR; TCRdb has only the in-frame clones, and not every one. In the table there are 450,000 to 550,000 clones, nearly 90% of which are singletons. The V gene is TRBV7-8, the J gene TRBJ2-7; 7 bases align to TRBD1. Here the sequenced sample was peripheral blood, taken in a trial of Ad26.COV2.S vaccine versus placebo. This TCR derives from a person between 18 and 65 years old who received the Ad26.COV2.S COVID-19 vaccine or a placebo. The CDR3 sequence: CASREIMTGKSYEQYF. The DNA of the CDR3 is TGTGCCAGCAGAGAGATAATGACAGGGAAATCCTACGAGCAGTACTTC. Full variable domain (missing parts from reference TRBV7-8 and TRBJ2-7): GAGVSQSPRYKVAKRGQDVALRCDPISGHVSLFWYQQALGQGPEFLTYFQNEAQLDKSGLPSDRFFAERPEGSVSTLKIQRTQQEDSAVYLCASREIMTGKSYEQYFGPGTRLTVT.